These 23 T cell receptor beta chains were sequenced from one sample in a study of T cells in Graves' hyperthyroidism and ophthalmopathy. Template material for amplifying TCR beta CDR3 regions consisted of RNA transcripts. The study used the HTBI primer set for a first-round RT-PCR of the TCR CDR3. TCRdb recomputed calls from the multiplex PCR reads with MiXCR, one row per CDR3 protein. Of around 350,000 distinct CDR3 sequences listed, about 13% are singletons. Sequences were obtained from blood. These TCRs come from a woman aged 18 to 35 with Graves' hyperthyroidism.

J is TRBJ2-3 and V is TRBV6-1; 9 bases are a match to TRBD1. Germline assignment: CDR1 MNHNS and CDR2 SASEGT. The CDR3 extends over 14 amino acids. Trimming took 6 bases from V and 3 from J; bases not matched to a gene: 4. For the CDR3, the DNA is TGTGCCAGCAGACAGGGGGCGGGAACAGATACGCAGTATTTT. Translation: CASRQGAGTDTQYF.

As to this clonotype: This may be a read error: a much more frequent sequence differs by one nucleotide. The rearrangement joins TRBV15 to TRBJ1-2; perhaps TRBD1 as D (6 bases). Germline V lookup: CDR1 LNHNV, CDR2 YYDKDF (reference sequence). The CDR3 spans 18 residues. CDR3 amino acids: CATSGDEGPGEIEYGYTF. CDR3 nucleotide sequence: TGTGCCACCAGCGGAGATGAGGGTCCAGGGGAAATCGAATATGGCTACACCTTC.

This clonotype was counted at least ten times. The chain is built from TRBV28 and TRBJ1-3; D remains unclear. The germline gives CDR1 MDHEN, CDR2 SYDVKM. The ends were cut back, 4 bases at V and 5 bases at J, with 6 bases in the middle. The CDR3 sequence is 12 residues long. CDR3 protein: CASSSTRNTIYF. Here the CDR3 DNA reads TGTGCCAGCAGTTCCACTCGAAACACCATATATTTT. Together with reference TRBV28 and TRBJ1-3, the CDR3 gives the full variable domain: DVKVTQSSRYLVKRTGEKVFLECVQDMDHENMFWYRQDPGLGLRLIYFSYDVKMKEKGDIPEGYSVSREKKERFSLILESASTNQTSMYLCASSSTRNTIYFGEGSWLTVV.

This clonotype was detected ten times or more. The rearrangement joins TRBV6-1 to TRBJ2-4, with D perhaps TRBD2 (6 bases). The CDR3 has 15 residues. V was trimmed by 6 bases and J by 3 bases, leaving 15 bases between them. Germline V gives CDR1 MNHNS, CDR2 SASEGT. The CDR3 DNA is TGTGCCAGCAGGAGCTGGCAGGGACTCAAAAACATTCAGTACTTC. Translating it yields CASRSWQGLKNIQYF.

This clonotype was seen only a few times. The chain carries TRBV18 and TRBJ2-1; perhaps TRBD1 as D (6 bases). V lost 2 bases, J lost 10 bases, and 15 bases lay in between. The germline CDR1 and CDR2 sequences are KGHSH and LQKENI. CDR3 length equals 14 residues. The CDR3, as DNA: TGTGCCAGCTCACCAAACCAGGGGACGCGGGAGCAGTTCTTC. The encoded protein is CASSPNQGTREQFF.

This clonotype was counted ten times or more. V usage is TRBV19 and J usage is TRBJ1-2; no definite D call. Trimming took 7 bases from V and 5 from J, leaving 14 bases between them. This CDR3 is 13 amino acids long. The germline V gene has CDR1 LNHDA and CDR2 SQIVND (reference sequence). This chain's CDR3 is CASIPTGDYGYTF. Written as DNA, the CDR3 is TGTGCCAGTATTCCGACCGGAGATTATGGCTACACCTTC.

The J gene is TRBJ2-7, the V gene TRBV10-3, with D perhaps being TRBD1 or TRBD2 (5 bases each). The V and J ends lost 4 bases and 6 bases respectively, with 10 bases between them. The germline V gene encodes CDR1 ENHRY and CDR2 SYGVKD. CDR3 length: 12 residues. As DNA, the CDR3 is TGTGCCATCAGTGTTGGGGGTACCGAGCAGTACTTC. It encodes CAISVGGTEQYF.

This clonotype occurred many times. The genes are TRBV29-1 and TRBJ2-7; 10 bases are shared with TRBD1. The CDR3 totals 14 residues. The V gene's germline CDR1 is SQVTM and CDR2 ANQGSEA. V shed 6 bases, J shed 3 bases, and the junction held 8 bases outside the gene matches. The CDR3 loop reads CSVSRDRGGYEQYF. CDR3 bases: TGCAGCGTATCCCGGGACAGGGGTGGCTACGAGCAGTACTTC.

This clonotype has at least ten counts. The chain is built from TRBV6-1 and TRBJ2-1; D is possibly TRBD1 or TRBD2 (5 bases each). V was clipped by 5 bases and J by 5 bases, with 16 bases between them. CDR1 is MNHNS and CDR2 is SASEGT in the germline V gene. There are 15 residues in the CDR3. As DNA, the CDR3 is TGTGCCAGCAGTACCTCGGTCCAGGGACACAATGAGCAGTTCTTC. It is translated as CASSTSVQGHNEQFF.

The sample holds many counts of this clonotype. This rearrangement joins TRBV20-1 to TRBJ2-1; D might be TRBD1 (5 bases). The CDR3 is 12 amino acids. Per the germline V gene, CDR1 is DFQATT and CDR2 is SNEGSKA (reference sequence). Trimming removed 3 bases from V and 8 bases from J, with 11 bases in between. The CDR3 protein is CSASFTGYEQFF. As DNA, the CDR3 is TGCAGTGCTAGCTTTACAGGCTATGAGCAGTTCTTC.

The CDR3 spells CASSHRFGQGAVETQYF. The DNA for the CDR3 is TGCGCCAGCAGTCACCGATTTGGACAGGGGGCCGTAGAGACCCAGTACTTC. The rearrangement links TRBV10-2 to TRBJ2-5; 11 positions match TRBD1. V lost 5 bases and J lost 4; bases outside the gene matches: 12. The CDR3 is 17 residues long. The germline V gene has CDR1 WSHSY and CDR2 SAAADI.

The CDR3 sequence is CATSRGEGFDEQYF. CDR3 nucleotides: TGTGCCACCTCGAGAGGTGAGGGGTTCGACGAGCAGTACTTC. This chain uses TRBV24-1 with TRBJ2-7; D is perhaps TRBD1 or TRBD2 (5 bases each). The germline V gene has CDR1 KGHDR and CDR2 SFDVKD. This CDR3 has 14 residues. V shed 9 bases and J shed 5 bases, with 19 bases lying between them.

The chain employs TRBV9 and TRBJ2-2, with a weak D call TRBD2 (6 bases). Trimming took off 0 bases at V and 1 base at J, with 13 bases between the two ends. This CDR3 comprises 17 residues. Germline assignment: CDR1 SGDLS and CDR2 YYNGEE. The CDR3, as DNA: TGTGCCAGCAGCGTAGGGGGTACTAGCAGGAACACCGGGGAGCTGTTTTTT. Residues: CASSVGGTSRNTGELFF.

The sample holds many counts of this clonotype. The chain combines TRBV6-2 or TRBV6-3 with TRBJ1-1; 7 bases fit TRBD1. V lost 2 bases and J lost 5; bases outside the gene matches: 2. The CDR3 runs to 13 residues. Per germline, CDR1 MNHEY and CDR2 SVGEGT. The CDR3 protein is CASSYQGGTEAFF. DNA for the CDR3: TGTGCCAGCAGTTACCAGGGGGGGACTGAAGCTTTCTTT.

This rearrangement joins TRBV9 to TRBJ2-7, with D perhaps matching TRBD1 (6 bases). V dropped 0 bases and J dropped 7 bases, with 8 bases sitting between them. There are 12 residues in the CDR3. Germline V gene data show CDR1 as SGDLS and CDR2 as YYNGEE. CDR3 DNA: TGTGCCAGCAGCGTAGGGGGACATGAGCAGTACTTC. Residues: CASSVGGHEQYF. Full variable domain (rest looked up from reference TRBV9 and TRBJ2-7): DSGVTQTPKHLITATGQRVTLRCSPRSGDLSVYWYQQSLDQGLQFLIQYYNGEERAKGNILERFSAQQFPDLHSELNLSSLELGDSALYFCASSVGGHEQYFGPGTRLTVT.

In this sample, this clonotype turned up a few times. One end of the junction fails to match germline, which may point to a read error. This chain connects TRBV28 to TRBJ1-5; D is possibly TRBD1 (5 bases). Germline-derived CDR1 and CDR2 are MDHEN and SYDVKM. The CDR3 runs 17 residues. The DNA of the CDR3 is TGTGCCAGCAGTTCTACCCAAGGGGTATTTTTTAGTCAGCCCCTGCATTTT. It translates to CASSSTQGVFFSQPLHF. The whole variable domain, filled in from reference TRBV28 and TRBJ1-5, reads DVKVTQSSRYLVKRTGEKVFLECVQDMDHENMFWYRQDPGLGLRLIYFSYDVKMKEKGDIPEGYSVSREKKERFSLILESASTNQTSMYLCASSSTQGVFFSQPLHFGDGTRLSIL.

The V call is TRBV18, the J call TRBJ1-2, with 10 bases lining up with TRBD1. Unmatched junction bases numbered 7, after V lost 4 bases and J lost 5 bases. Germline-derived CDR1 and CDR2 are KGHSH and LQKENI. The CDR3 runs 15 residues. CDR3 nucleotide sequence: TGTGCCAGCTCACAGGACAGGGGGATATTTTATGGCTACACCTTC. Amino acids: CASSQDRGIFYGYTF. Full variable domain (outside the CDR3, taken from reference TRBV18 and TRBJ1-2): NAGVMQNPRHLVRRRGQEARLRCSPMKGHSHVYWYRQLPEEGLKFMVYLQKENIIDESGMPKERFSAEFPKEGPSILRIQQVVRGDSAAYFCASSQDRGIFYGYTFGSGTRLTVV.

This clonotype was recorded at least ten times. This chain joins TRBV2 and TRBJ1-1; D may be TRBD1 (5 bases). V lost 6 bases to trimming and J lost 4 bases, with 12 bases between them. This CDR3 contains 13 residues. The germline gives CDR1 SNHLY, CDR2 FYNNEI. In DNA form, the CDR3 reads TGTGCCAGCAGGGAGGGGTTGGGCACTGAAGCTTTCTTT. It yields the protein CASREGLGTEAFF.

This clonotype was seen many times. This chain joins TRBV9 and TRBJ2-7; 7 bases match TRBD1. Germline V gene lookup returns CDR1 SGDLS and CDR2 YYNGEE. The CDR3 runs 16 residues. V was pared by 3 bases and J by 3 bases, with 12 bases of the junction left unmatched. CDR3 sequence: CASSGQTGTVIYEQYF. In nucleotides, the CDR3 is TGTGCCAGCAGCGGGCAAACCGGGACAGTGATCTACGAGCAGTACTTC.

A few counts support this clonotype. As DNA, the CDR3 is TGTGCCAGCAGTGAAGCGGTTAAGGGTGGCTACACCTTC. Encoded protein: CASSEAVKGGYTF. The V gene is TRBV6-1, the J gene TRBJ1-2; D unresolved. Germline loops: CDR1 MNHNS, CDR2 SASEGT. V was clipped by 0 bases and J by 7 bases, with 9 bases between them. The CDR3 is 13 amino acids.

The chain uses TRBV5-8 and TRBJ1-3; the D gene is possibly TRBD1 (6 bases). V shed 6 bases and J shed 0 bases, with 16 bases lying between them. Germline V gene lookup returns CDR1 SGHTS and CDR2 YDEGEE. The CDR3 covers 16 residues. The CDR3 coding sequence is TGTGCCAGCACCTACGGGGGGGCAACCTCTGGAAACACCATATATTTT. It codes for CASTYGGATSGNTIYF.

This chain connects TRBV6-1 to TRBJ2-5; D gene ambiguous. Germline V gives CDR1 MNHNS, CDR2 SASEGT. This CDR3 spans 13 amino acids. V lost 5 bases, J lost 5 bases, and 12 bases lay in between. DNA for the CDR3: TGTGCCAGCAGTCCGATATATCGGGAGACCCAGTACTTC. Protein product: CASSPIYRETQYF.

The V call is TRBV19, the J call TRBJ2-5, with 9 bases lining up with TRBD2. Germline-derived CDR1 and CDR2 are LNHDA and SQIVND (reference sequence). The CDR3 sequence is 15 residues long. The J segment lost 7 bases and the V segment lost 1 base, leaving 7 bases of the junction unmatched. CDR3 sequence: CASSIASGAARTQYF. The DNA for the CDR3 is TGTGCCAGTAGTATAGCTAGCGGGGCCGCCAGGACCCAGTACTTC.